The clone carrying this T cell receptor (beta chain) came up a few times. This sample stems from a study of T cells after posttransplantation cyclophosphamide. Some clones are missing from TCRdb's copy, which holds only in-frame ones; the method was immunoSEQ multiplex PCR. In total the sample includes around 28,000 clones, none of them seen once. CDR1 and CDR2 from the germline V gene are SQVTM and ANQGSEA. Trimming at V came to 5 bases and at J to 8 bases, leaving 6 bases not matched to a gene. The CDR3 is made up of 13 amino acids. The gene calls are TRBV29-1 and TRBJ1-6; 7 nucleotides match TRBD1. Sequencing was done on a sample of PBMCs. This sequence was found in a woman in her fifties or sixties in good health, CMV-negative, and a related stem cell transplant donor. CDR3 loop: CSVLWDSDSPLHF. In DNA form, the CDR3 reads TGCAGCGTTTTGTGGGACAGCGATTCACCCCTCCACTTT.